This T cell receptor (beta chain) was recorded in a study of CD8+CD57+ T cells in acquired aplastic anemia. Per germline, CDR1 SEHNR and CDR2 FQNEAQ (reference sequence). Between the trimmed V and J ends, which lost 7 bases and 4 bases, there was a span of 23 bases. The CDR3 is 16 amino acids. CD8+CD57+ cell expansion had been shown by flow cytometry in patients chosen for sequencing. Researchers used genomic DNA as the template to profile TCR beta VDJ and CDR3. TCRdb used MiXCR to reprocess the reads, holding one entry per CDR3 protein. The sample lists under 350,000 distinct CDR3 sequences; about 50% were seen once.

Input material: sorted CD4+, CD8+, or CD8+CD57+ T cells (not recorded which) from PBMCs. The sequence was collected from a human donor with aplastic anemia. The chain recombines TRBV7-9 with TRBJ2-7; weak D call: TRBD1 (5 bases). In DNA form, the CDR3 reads TGTGCCAGCACACCCAATCAGGGTCTAGGGATGTACGAGCAGTACTTC. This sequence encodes CASTPNQGLGMYEQYF.